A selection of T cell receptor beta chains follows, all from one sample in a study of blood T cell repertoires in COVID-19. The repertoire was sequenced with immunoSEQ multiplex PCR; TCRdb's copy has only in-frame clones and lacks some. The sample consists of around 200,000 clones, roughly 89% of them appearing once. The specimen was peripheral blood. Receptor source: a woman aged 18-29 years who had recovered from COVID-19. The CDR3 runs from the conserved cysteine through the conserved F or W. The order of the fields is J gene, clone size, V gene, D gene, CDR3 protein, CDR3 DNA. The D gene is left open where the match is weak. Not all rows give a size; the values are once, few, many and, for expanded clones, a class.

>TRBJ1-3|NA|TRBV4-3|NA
CASSQAQGDGGNTIYF
TGCGCCAGCAGCCAAGCACAGGGAGATGGTGGAAACACCATATATTTT
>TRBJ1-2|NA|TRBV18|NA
CASSLDSNYGYTF
TGTGCCAGCTCCCTGGACAGTAACTATGGCTACACCTTC
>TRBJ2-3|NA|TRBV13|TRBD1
CASSLDRGFTDTQYF
TGTGCCAGCAGCTTAGACAGGGGGTTCACAGATACGCAGTATTTT
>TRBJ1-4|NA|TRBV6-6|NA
CASRGATLTNEKLFF
TGTGCCAGCAGGGGGGCGACACTTACTAATGAAAAACTGTTTTTT
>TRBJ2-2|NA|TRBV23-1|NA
CASRGTLGSYTGELFF
TGCGCCAGCAGAGGAACCTTGGGGAGCTACACCGGGGAGCTGTTTTTT
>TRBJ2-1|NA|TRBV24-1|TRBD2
CATSGRSGGVYNEQFF
TGTGCCACCAGTGGCCGTAGCGGGGGCGTATACAATGAGCAGTTCTTC
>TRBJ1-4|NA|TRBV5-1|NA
CASSKDSRADEKLFF
TGCGCCAGCAGCAAGGACAGTAGGGCGGATGAAAAACTGTTTTTT
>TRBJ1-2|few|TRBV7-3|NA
CASSFSQGRGYTF
TGTGCCAGCAGCTTCAGTCAGGGCAGAGGCTACACCTTC
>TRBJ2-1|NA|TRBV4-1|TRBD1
CASSQTGGNEQFF
TGCGCCAGCAGCCAAACAGGGGGGAATGAGCAGTTCTTC
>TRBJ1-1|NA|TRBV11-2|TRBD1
CASSWDRGGTEAFF
TGTGCCAGCAGCTGGGACAGGGGTGGCACTGAAGCTTTCTTT
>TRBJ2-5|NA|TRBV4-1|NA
CASSQDRQGETQYF
TGCGCCAGCAGCCAAGATCGGCAGGGGGAGACCCAGTACTTC
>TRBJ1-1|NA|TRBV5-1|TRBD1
CASSLASPGTGGGTEAFF
TGCGCCAGCAGCTTGGCCTCACCCGGGACAGGGGGAGGCACTGAAGCTTTCTTT
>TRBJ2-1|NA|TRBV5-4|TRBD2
CASSRGGRASNEQFF
TGTGCCAGCAGCCGGGGGGGGAGGGCCTCGAATGAGCAGTTCTTC
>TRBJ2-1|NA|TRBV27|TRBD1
CASSRPGQGNEQFF
TGTGCCAGCAGTCGACCGGGACAGGGCAATGAGCAGTTCTTC
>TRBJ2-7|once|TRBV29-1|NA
CSVESPRGAYEQYF
TGCAGCGTTGAGTCCCCCCGGGGGGCGTACGAGCAGTACTTC
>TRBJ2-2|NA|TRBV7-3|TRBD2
CASSLQGLAGIPGELFF
TGTGCCAGCAGCTTACAGGGACTAGCGGGGATACCCGGGGAGCTGTTTTTT
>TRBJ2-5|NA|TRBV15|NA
CATSRVSGYQETQYF
TGTGCCACCAGCAGAGTGTCAGGGTACCAAGAGACCCAGTACTTC
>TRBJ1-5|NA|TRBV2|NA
CASSELQGNQPQHF
TGTGCCAGCAGTGAACTGCAGGGCAATCAGCCCCAGCATTTT
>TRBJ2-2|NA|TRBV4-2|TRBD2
CASSQAGPSGSLNTGELFF
TGTGCCAGCAGCCAAGCGGGGCCTAGCGGGAGCCTGAACACCGGGGAGCTGTTTTTT
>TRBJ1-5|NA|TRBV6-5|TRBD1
CATRDRGPHQPQHF
TGTGCCACCCGGGACAGGGGGCCTCATCAGCCCCAGCATTTT
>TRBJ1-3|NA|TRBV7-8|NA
CASSLARVLSGNTIYF
TGTGCCAGCAGCTTAGCGCGGGTTCTCTCTGGAAACACCATATATTTT
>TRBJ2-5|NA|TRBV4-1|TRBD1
CASSQTPGQGMQETQYF
TGCGCCAGCAGCCAAACTCCGGGACAGGGAATGCAAGAGACCCAGTACTTC
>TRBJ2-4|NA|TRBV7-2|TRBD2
CASSPAGSIQYF
TGTGCCAGCAGCCCAGCGGGATCCATTCAGTACTTC
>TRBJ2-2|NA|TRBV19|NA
CASSSDSTGELFF
TGTGCCAGTAGTAGCGATAGCACCGGGGAGCTGTTTTTT
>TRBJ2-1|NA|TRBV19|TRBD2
CASSVLAGGPGEQFF
TGTGCCAGTAGTGTCCTAGCGGGAGGGCCGGGTGAGCAGTTCTTC
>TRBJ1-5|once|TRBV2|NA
CASSGAGNNNQPQHF
TGTGCCAGCAGTGGGGCCGGGAATAACAATCAGCCCCAGCATTTT
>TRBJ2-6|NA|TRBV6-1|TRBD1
CASSAWGQGDSGANVLTF
TGTGCCAGCAGTGCCTGGGGACAGGGAGACTCTGGGGCCAACGTCCTGACTTTC
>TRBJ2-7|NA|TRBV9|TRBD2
CASSGSGASYEQYF
TGTGCCAGCAGCGGTAGCGGGGCCTCCTACGAGCAGTACTTC
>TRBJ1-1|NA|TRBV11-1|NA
CASSYRSTEAFF
TGTGCCAGCAGCTATCGGTCCACTGAAGCTTTCTTT
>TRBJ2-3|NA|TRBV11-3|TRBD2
CASSRGLAGADTQYF
TGTGCCAGCAGCCGGGGACTAGCGGGGGCAGATACGCAGTATTTT
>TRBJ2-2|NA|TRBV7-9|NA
CASSPSPGELFF
TGTGCCAGCAGCCCCTCCCCCGGGGAGCTGTTTTTT
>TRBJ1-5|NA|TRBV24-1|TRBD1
CATQDRESNQPQHF
TGTGCCACTCAGGACAGGGAGAGCAATCAGCCCCAGCATTTT
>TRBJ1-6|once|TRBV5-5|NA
CASTRLQQGGPNSPLHF
TGTGCCAGCACCCGACTTCAGCAGGGAGGCCCCAATTCACCCCTCCACTTT
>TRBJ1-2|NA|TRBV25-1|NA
CASSEEYRTGGKGYTF
TGTGCCAGCAGTGAGGAGTATAGAACGGGGGGCAAAGGCTACACCTTC
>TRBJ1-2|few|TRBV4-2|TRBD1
CASSQDPAGGGYTF
TGTGCCAGCAGCCAAGATCCGGCAGGGGGTGGCTACACCTTC
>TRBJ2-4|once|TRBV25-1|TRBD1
CASSAPGQGTGIQYF
TGTGCCAGCAGTGCCCCGGGACAGGGAACCGGCATTCAGTACTTC
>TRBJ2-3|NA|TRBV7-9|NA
CASSPRGAEDTDTQYF
TGTGCCAGCAGCCCGCGTGGAGCGGAAGACACAGATACGCAGTATTTT
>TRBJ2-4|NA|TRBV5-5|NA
CASTGDSLAKNIQYF
TGTGCCAGCACGGGGGACAGCTTAGCCAAAAACATTCAGTACTTC
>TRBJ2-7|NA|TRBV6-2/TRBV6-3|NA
CASSQLRQKQYF
TGTGCCAGCAGTCAATTACGACAGAAGCAGTACTTC
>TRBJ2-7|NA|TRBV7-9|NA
CASSLVILGGHYEQYF
TGTGCCAGCAGCTTAGTAATTTTAGGGGGTCACTACGAGCAGTACTTC
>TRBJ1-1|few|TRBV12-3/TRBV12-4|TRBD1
CASSLGQGVEAFF
TGTGCCAGCAGCCTCGGACAGGGGGTTGAAGCTTTCTTT
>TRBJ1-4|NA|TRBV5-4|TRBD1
CASSWGGQGASNEKLFF
TGTGCCAGCAGCTGGGGGGGACAGGGGGCGTCTAATGAAAAACTGTTTTTT
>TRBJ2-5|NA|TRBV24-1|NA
CATSDFGQSQETQYF
TGTGCCACCAGTGATTTCGGACAAAGCCAAGAGACCCAGTACTTC